This TCR beta chain was identified during a study of shared clonotypes between healthy human individuals. Study details: Plates per donor: three CD4 naive, three CD4 memory, two CD8 naive, one CD8 memory.

The germline CDR1 and CDR2 sequences are SGDLS and YYNGEE. The CDR3 is 17 residues long. With V trimmed by 0 bases and J by 11 bases, 11 bases remained unmatched. The method was immunoSEQ multiplex PCR; TCRdb's version includes in-frame clones alone and lacks a portion of them. The sample has approximately 530,000 clones, around 96% seen once. This clone was seen once. The target antigen is unknown. Study findings and constraints: Naive CD4 clonotypes overlapped across a handful of donors at around 4.7%.

The TCR comes from a woman between 25 and 40 years old in good health. Sequencing was carried out using naive CD4+ T cells sorted from blood. Described subset: CD45RA+ positively selected. The rearrangement uses TRBV9 and TRBJ2-1; the match to TRBD2 covers 13 bases. The CDR3 DNA reads as TGTGCCAGCAGCGTAGCTACCGGTCGGACTAGCGGGAGTAAGCAGTTCTTC. The encoded protein is CASSVATGRTSGSKQFF.